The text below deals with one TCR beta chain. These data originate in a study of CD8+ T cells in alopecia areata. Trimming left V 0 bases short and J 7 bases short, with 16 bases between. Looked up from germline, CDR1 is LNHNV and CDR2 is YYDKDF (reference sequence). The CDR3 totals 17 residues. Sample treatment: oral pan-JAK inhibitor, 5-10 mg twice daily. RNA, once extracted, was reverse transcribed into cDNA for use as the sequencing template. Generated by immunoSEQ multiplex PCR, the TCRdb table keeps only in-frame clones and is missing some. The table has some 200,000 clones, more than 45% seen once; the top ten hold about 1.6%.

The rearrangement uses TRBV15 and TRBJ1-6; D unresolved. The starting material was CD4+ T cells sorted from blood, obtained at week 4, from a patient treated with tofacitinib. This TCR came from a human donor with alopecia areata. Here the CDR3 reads CATSRDRTRSPNSPLHF. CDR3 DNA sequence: TGTGCCACCAGCAGAGACAGGACCCGATCTCCCAATTCACCCCTCCACTTT.